Sequencing of this TCR beta chain was carried out in a study of blood T cell repertoires in COVID-19. Study overall: COVID-19 samples, acute and convalescent, were from the United States, Italy and Spain.

Per the original data handling: By means of reference gene primer amplification, nucleated cell counts were estimated. The method was immunoSEQ multiplex PCR; TCRdb's version includes in-frame clones alone and lacks a portion of them. V, J and clone size were drawn from that table, and D and trimming were deduced from the DNA. This sample has about 60,000 clones, with approximately 80% found just once. Categorization into cohorts depended on clinical history that participants reported. CDR3 length: 17 residues. CDR1 is SGHAT and CDR2 is FQNNGV in the germline V gene. The V segment lost 2 bases and the J segment 9 bases; nucleotides outside the gene matches: 15.

The TCR originated in a woman between 40 and 55 years old with acute COVID-19. Sample: PBMCs or T cells enriched from blood (not recorded which). J is TRBJ2-5 and V is TRBV11-2; 10 bases match TRBD2. CDR3 sequence (DNA): TGTGCCAGCAGCTTATTCACCGGGACTAGCGATTTCGCGGCCCAGTACTTC. Residues: CASSLFTGTSDFAAQYF.